This entry is about one T cell receptor (beta chain). The antigen remains unidentified. The sample is drawn from a study of tumor-infiltrating lymphocytes in localized non-small cell lung cancer. Study overall: From each patient, both tumor and uninvolved lung, non-adjacent to tumor, were sampled.

Here immunoSEQ multiplex PCR was the method, and the copy in TCRdb shows in-frame clones only, minus some. The repertoire consists of 5,500 to 7,500 clones, with around 66% occurring once and the leading ten covering around 15%. Between the trimmed V and J ends, which lost 4 bases and 5 bases, there was a span of 15 bases. The CDR3 spans 14 residues. The germline CDR1 and CDR2 sequences are SGHNT and YYREEE (reference sequence). Study results and limitations: TCRbeta sequencing showed higher T cell infiltration in tumors than uninvolved lung. Only some patients had TCR sequencing, depending on available tissue. T-cell fraction did not differ between immunotypes IM1 and IM2.

V and J are TRBV5-4 and TRBJ2-5; TRBD2 might be the D (7 bases). The source of this sequence is a human donor with non-small cell lung cancer. The specimen sequenced was uninvolved lung tissue not adjacent to the tumor. Here the CDR3 reads CASSGGGMEETQYF. CDR3 sequence (DNA): TGTGCCAGCAGCGGGGGGGGCATGGAGGAGACCCAGTACTTC. The full variable domain, rest sourced from reference TRBV5-4 and TRBJ2-5, is ETGVTQSPTHLIKTRGQQVTLRCSSQSGHNTVSWYQQALGQGPQFIFQYYREEENGRGNFPPRFSGLQFPNYSSELNVNALELDDSALYLCASSGGGMEETQYFGPGTRLLVL.